This T cell receptor beta chain comes out of a study of CD8 T cells in ankylosing spondylitis. Notes on the study in general: As reported, disease-linked clones showed significant enrichment in matched ankylosing spondylitis synovial fluid. CD8+ cells made up the disease-linked clones, which were relatively rare in peripheral blood. Seemingly characteristic of ankylosing spondylitis blood was a TCR beta motif consisting of about 8 highly homologous variants.

Details on this clonotype: Its antigen is currently unknown.

With molecular barcodes, quantitative 5'-RACE was used to make the TCR beta libraries. MiXCR was run by TCRdb on the 5' RACE reads, yielding one entry per CDR3 protein. The sample contains about 540,000 distinct CDR3 sequences, about an eighth of which appear only once. The sequence was collected from a male donor with ankylosing spondylitis. Material for sequencing was blood, either unsorted or a sorted T cell fraction (not recorded which).

The CDR3 sequence: CASSQEYRYSSGANVLTF. CDR3 DNA sequence: TGTGCCAGCAGCCAAGAGTACAGGTATAGCTCTGGGGCCAACGTCCTGACTTTC. This sequence joins TRBV4-2 and TRBJ2-6; a weak D match, TRBD1 (5 bases). CDR3 length: 18 residues. Trimming took off 0 bases at V and 0 bases at J, with 12 bases between the two ends. Germline CDR1 LGHNA, CDR2 YNFKEQ.